Below, 4 T cell receptor beta chains from the same sample are listed, as sequenced in a study of response to subunit inactivated influenza vaccine. TCRdb used MiXCR to reprocess the RT-PCR reads, holding one entry per CDR3 protein. This repertoire shows fewer than 650,000 distinct CDR3 sequences, around 13% found once; its top ten account for around 14%. Sequenced material: PBMCs from blood, taken about 40 days after vaccination. The receptors come from a man between 45 and 60 years old who received an inactivated influenza vaccine.

The V gene is TRBV4-1, the J gene TRBJ2-6; no definite D call. Trimming took 5 bases from V and 0 from J, leaving 11 bases between them. Germline V gives CDR1 MGHRA, CDR2 YSYEKL. The CDR3 is 16 amino acids. The CDR3 sequence: CASSERRNSGANVLTF. In DNA form, the CDR3 reads TGCGCCAGCAGCGAAAGACGGAACTCTGGGGCCAACGTCCTGACTTTC.

A few counts support this clonotype. The chain has TRBV28 and TRBJ2-7, with D tentatively TRBD2 (5 bases). The CDR3 consists of 16 residues. CDR1 MDHEN and CDR2 SYDVKM come from the germline V gene. Trimming shortened V by 1 base and J by 6 bases, and 19 bases separated the two germline ends. The CDR3 region is CASSLLLDSRRSEQYF. In DNA form, the CDR3 reads TGTGCCAGCAGTTTATTGCTGGACTCCCGCCGGAGCGAGCAGTACTTC.

This clonotype was found a few times. The chain combines TRBV20-1 with TRBJ2-1, with 7 bases identical to TRBD2. V gave up 0 bases and J gave up 0 bases; unmatched junction bases: 17. There are 20 residues in the CDR3. Per the germline V gene, CDR1 is DFQATT and CDR2 is SNEGSKA (reference sequence). CDR3 amino acids: CSARDQKPGGLTSSYNEQFF. CDR3 DNA sequence: TGCAGTGCTAGAGATCAAAAACCGGGAGGCCTAACGAGCTCCTACAATGAGCAGTTCTTC.

The DNA of the CDR3 is TGTGCCAGCAGCGTAGTTGAGACATCTAGCACAGATACGCAGTATTTT. Translation: CASSVVETSSTDTQYF. The rearrangement uses TRBV9 and TRBJ2-3, with unresolved D. The V end lost 0 bases, the J end lost 0 bases, and 11 bases lay between the germline ends. Germline CDR1 reads SGDLS; CDR2 reads YYNGEE. The CDR3 is made up of 16 amino acids. Supplemented by reference TRBV9 and TRBJ2-3, the full variable domain reads DSGVTQTPKHLITATGQRVTLRCSPRSGDLSVYWYQQSLDQGLQFLIQYYNGEERAKGNILERFSAQQFPDLHSELNLSSLELGDSALYFCASSVVETSSTDTQYFGPGTRLTVL.